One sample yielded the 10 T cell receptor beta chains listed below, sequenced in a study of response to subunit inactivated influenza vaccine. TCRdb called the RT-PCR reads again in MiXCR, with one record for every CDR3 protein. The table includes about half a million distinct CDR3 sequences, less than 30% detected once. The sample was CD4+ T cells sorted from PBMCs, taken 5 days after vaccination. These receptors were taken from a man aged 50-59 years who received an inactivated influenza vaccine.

The CDR3 nucleotides read TGCAGCGTCGTAACCACAGGGACCACTGAAGCTTTCTTT. It encodes CSVVTTGTTEAFF. The V and J genes are TRBV29-1 and TRBJ1-1; D perhaps matches TRBD1 (6 bases). The V gene's germline CDR1 is SQVTM and CDR2 ANQGSEA. This CDR3 is 13 amino acids long. V dropped 6 bases and J dropped 4 bases, with 15 bases sitting between them. The complete variable domain, with remaining parts taken from reference TRBV29-1 and TRBJ1-1, reads SAVISQKPSRDICQRGTSLTIQCQVDSQVTMMFWYRQQPGQSLTLIATANQGSEATYESGFVIDKFPISRPNLTFSTLTVSNMSPEDSSIYLCSVVTTGTTEAFFGQGTRLTVV.

The CDR3 DNA sequence: TGTGCCAGCAGATCGCCCGGGACTAGTGGAGATACGCAGTATTTT. This translates into CASRSPGTSGDTQYF. The V and J genes are TRBV5-4 and TRBJ2-3; TRBD2 matches at 8 bases. The germline V gene encodes CDR1 SGHNT and CDR2 YYREEE (reference sequence). Trimming removed 5 bases from V and 5 bases from J; junction bases left unmatched: 10. This CDR3 comprises 15 residues. Based on the CDR3 plus reference TRBV5-4 and TRBJ2-3, the full variable domain is ETGVTQSPTHLIKTRGQQVTLRCSSQSGHNTVSWYQQALGQGPQFIFQYYREEENGRGNFPPRFSGLQFPNYSSELNVNALELDDSALYLCASRSPGTSGDTQYFGPGTRLTVL.

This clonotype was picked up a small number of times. For the CDR3, the DNA is TGTGCCAGCAGCCGAGGACTCCAGAGCACAGATACGCAGTATTTT. Translating it yields CASSRGLQSTDTQYF. This chain uses TRBV7-2 with TRBJ2-3; D is possibly TRBD2 (5 bases). CDR1 is SGHTA, CDR2 FQGNSA, per germline. This CDR3 contains 15 residues. Deletions cut 5 bases from V and 0 bases from J, with 12 bases between.

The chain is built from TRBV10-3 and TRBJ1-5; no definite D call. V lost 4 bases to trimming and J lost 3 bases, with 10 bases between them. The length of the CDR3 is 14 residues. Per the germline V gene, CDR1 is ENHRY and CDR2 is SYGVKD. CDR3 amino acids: CAISGEVSNQPQHF. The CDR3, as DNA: TGTGCCATCAGTGGGGAGGTTTCCAATCAGCCCCAGCATTTT.

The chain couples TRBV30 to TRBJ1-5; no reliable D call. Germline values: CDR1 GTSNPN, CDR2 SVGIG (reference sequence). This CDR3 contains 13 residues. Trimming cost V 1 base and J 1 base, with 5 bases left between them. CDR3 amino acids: CAWSGGSNQPQHF. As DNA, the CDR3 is TGTGCCTGGAGTGGCGGAAGCAATCAGCCCCAGCATTTT.

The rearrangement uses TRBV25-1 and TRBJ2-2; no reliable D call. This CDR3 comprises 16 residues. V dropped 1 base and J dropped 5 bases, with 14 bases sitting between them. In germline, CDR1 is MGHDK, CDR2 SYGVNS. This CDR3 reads CASSEFIGTKTGELFF. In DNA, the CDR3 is TGTGCCAGCAGTGAATTTATTGGCACTAAGACCGGGGAGCTGTTTTTT.

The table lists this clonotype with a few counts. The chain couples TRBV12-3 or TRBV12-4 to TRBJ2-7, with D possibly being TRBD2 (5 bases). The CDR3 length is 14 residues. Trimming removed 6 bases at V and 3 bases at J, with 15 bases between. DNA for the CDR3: TGTGCCAGCAGCCCGAGAGGGAACTACTACGAGCAGTACTTC. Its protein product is CASSPRGNYYEQYF.

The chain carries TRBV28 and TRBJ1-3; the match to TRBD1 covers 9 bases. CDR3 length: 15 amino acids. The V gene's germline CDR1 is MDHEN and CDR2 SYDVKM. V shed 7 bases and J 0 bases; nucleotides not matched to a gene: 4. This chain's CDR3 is CASKQTGGSGNTIYF. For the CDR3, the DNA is TGTGCCAGCAAGCAGACAGGGGGCTCTGGAAACACCATATATTTT.

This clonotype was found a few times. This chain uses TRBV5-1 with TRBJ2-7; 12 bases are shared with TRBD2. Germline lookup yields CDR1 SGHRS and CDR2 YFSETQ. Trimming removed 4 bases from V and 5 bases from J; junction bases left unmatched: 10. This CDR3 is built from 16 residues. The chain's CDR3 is CASSQMTSGSRDEQYF. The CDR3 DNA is TGCGCCAGCAGCCAAATGACTAGCGGGAGCAGAGACGAGCAGTACTTC.

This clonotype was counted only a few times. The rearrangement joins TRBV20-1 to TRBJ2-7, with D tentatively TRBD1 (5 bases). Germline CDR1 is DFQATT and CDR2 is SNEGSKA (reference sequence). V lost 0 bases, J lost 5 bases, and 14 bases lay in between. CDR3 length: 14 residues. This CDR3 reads CSAREWRQGHEQYF. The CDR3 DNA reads TGCAGTGCTAGAGAATGGCGGCAGGGCCACGAGCAGTACTTC.